The T cell receptor beta chain under discussion was sequenced for a study of blood T cell repertoires in COVID-19. Clones were read by immunoSEQ multiplex PCR, and TCRdb kept only the in-frame ones, dropping some. Among tens of thousands of clones listed, roughly four fifths were seen once. Trimming stripped 3 bases from V and 5 bases from J, with 12 bases between. This CDR3 region has 14 residues. The germline CDR1 and CDR2 sequences are SGHTA and FQGNSA. The clonotype originates from a man aged 50-60 years with active or convalescent COVID-19. The rearrangement joins TRBV7-2 to TRBJ2-3; weak D call: TRBD1 (5 bases). The sample comprised peripheral blood. The CDR3 region has the DNA TGTGCCAGCAGCTTTGTCAGGGCAAGAGATACGCAGTATTTT. It yields the protein CASSFVRARDTQYF.